The source of this T cell receptor beta chain is a study of CD8+ T cells in alopecia areata. Per germline, CDR1 SGHDT and CDR2 YYEEEE. Trimming took 1 base from V and 4 from J; bases not matched to a gene: 1. This CDR3 is built from 13 residues. This sample's treatment: oral pan-JAK inhibitor, 5-10 mg twice daily. Obtained from alopecia areata patients were lesional scalp punch biopsies along with peripheral blood. A note on this clone: Its antigen is as yet unknown.

Extracted RNA was reverse transcribed, and the resulting cDNA served as sequencing template. Sequenced by immunoSEQ multiplex PCR; TCRdb stores in-frame clones only, minus some. This table has roughly 190,000 clones, around 60% appearing once. Study results and limitations: Tofacitinib produced a significant decrease in scalp clonality and in expanded CD8+ clones among the top 100. Amid tofacitinib therapy, many expanded lesional clones stayed present in scalp and blood.

This chain joins TRBV5-6 and TRBJ2-5, with 7 bases fitting TRBD1. This TCR was recovered from a human donor with alopecia areata. The sample in question was CD4+ T cells sorted from blood, obtained at week 4, from a patient treated with tofacitinib. CDR3 in amino acids: CASSLTGVETQYF. The CDR3 DNA reads as TGTGCCAGCAGCTTGACAGGGGTAGAGACCCAGTACTTC.